These T cell receptor beta chains were read from a single sample in a study of shared clonotypes between healthy human individuals. Assay: immunoSEQ multiplex PCR; the TCRdb copy retains only in-frame clones and omits some. The sample lists 300,000 to 400,000 clones; around two thirds were seen once. The material sequenced was memory CD4+ T cells sorted from blood. The source of these receptors is a man aged 30 to 45 in good health. Both conserved end residues are part of each CDR3. Each record gives: clone size, D gene, J gene, V gene, CDR3 protein, CDR3 DNA. D genes are given only for firm matches. Expanded clones get a size class; other rows say once, few or many, or leave the size out.

once	TRBD1	TRBJ1-3	TRBV11-2	CASSPTGRAGNTIYF	TGTGCCAGCAGCCCGACAGGGAGAGCCGGAAACACCATATATTTT
once	NA	TRBJ1-2	TRBV18	CASSPLELYGYTF	TGTGCCAGCTCACCATTAGAGTTGTATGGCTACACCTTC
NA	NA	TRBJ2-2	TRBV5-1	CASSIEGIGELFF	TGCGCCAGCAGCATCGAGGGGATCGGGGAGCTGTTTTTT
NA	NA	TRBJ2-1	TRBV2	CASSEGRSSYNEQFF	TGTGCCAGCAGTGAGGGAAGAAGCTCCTACAATGAGCAGTTCTTC
NA	NA	TRBJ1-3	TRBV5-1	CASRQGTLSGNTIYF	TGCGCCAGCAGGCAGGGGACGCTCTCTGGAAACACCATATATTTT
NA	NA	TRBJ2-7	TRBV7-2	CASSLDPGWAYEQYF	TGTGCCAGCAGCTTAGACCCGGGTTGGGCCTACGAGCAGTACTTC
few	TRBD2	TRBJ2-3	TRBV7-2	CASLSGKSTDTQYF	TGTGCCAGTCTTAGCGGGAAAAGCACAGATACGCAGTATTTT
NA	NA	TRBJ2-2	TRBV5-8	CASSFPRGGGTNTGELFF	TGTGCCAGCAGCTTCCCGAGGGGGGGTGGCACGAACACCGGGGAGCTGTTTTTT
NA	TRBD1	TRBJ1-1	TRBV29-1	CSVGTGGANTEAFF	TGCAGCGTGGGTACAGGGGGCGCGAACACTGAAGCTTTCTTT
NA	NA	TRBJ1-5	TRBV6-5	CASSYQRNQPQHF	TGTGCCAGCAGTTACCAAAGAAATCAGCCCCAGCATTTT
NA	NA	TRBJ1-2	TRBV28	CASSGPTGAFGDGYTF	TGTGCCAGCAGTGGACCCACAGGTGCCTTCGGGGATGGCTACACCTTC
NA	NA	TRBJ2-3	TRBV5-1	CASSLVPDSTDTQYF	TGCGCCAGCAGCTTGGTTCCGGACAGTACCGATACGCAGTATTTT
NA	NA	TRBJ2-7	TRBV11-2	CASSLGSLSYEQYF	TGTGCCAGCAGCTTAGGGTCCCTAAGTTACGAGCAGTACTTC
NA	NA	TRBJ2-1	TRBV5-1	CASSLELTGRSYNEQFF	TGCGCCAGCAGCTTGGAACTGACGGGTCGGTCCTACAATGAGCAGTTCTTC
NA	NA	TRBJ2-7	TRBV6-1	CASLDSLVHEQYF	TGTGCCAGCCTCGACAGCCTAGTCCACGAGCAGTACTTC
NA	NA	TRBJ2-5	TRBV12-5	CASGLGGGSKTQYF	TGTGCTAGTGGTTTGGGTGGGGGGAGCAAGACCCAGTACTTC
few	NA	TRBJ2-7	TRBV10-3	CAISDPRGSYEQYF	TGTGCCATCAGTGATCCCAGGGGATCCTACGAGCAGTACTTC
NA	NA	TRBJ1-3	TRBV28	CASTPDPRGSGNTIYF	TGTGCCAGCACCCCCGATCCAAGGGGCTCTGGAAACACCATATATTTT
few	TRBD1	TRBJ2-6	TRBV6-4	CASSDSTGGSGANVLTF	TGTGCCAGCAGTGACTCGACAGGGGGCTCTGGGGCCAACGTCCTGACTTTC
NA	TRBD2	TRBJ2-1	TRBV19	CASRTSGSTDEQFF	TGTGCCAGTAGGACTAGCGGGAGTACCGATGAGCAGTTCTTC
NA	NA	TRBJ1-4	TRBV5-6	CASSLEGEGPEKLFF	TGTGCCAGCAGCTTGGAGGGCGAGGGTCCGGAAAAACTGTTTTTT
NA	NA	TRBJ2-5	TRBV5-1	CASSLGQGETQYF	TGCGCCAGCAGCTTGGGGCAGGGCGAGACCCAGTACTTC
NA	NA	TRBJ1-2	TRBV30	CAWSVKGFGYTF	TGTGCCTGGAGTGTGAAGGGTTTCGGCTACACCTTC
NA	NA	TRBJ2-7	TRBV6-1	CASSVGGGRYF	TGTGCCAGCAGTGTCGGGGGCGGGAGGTACTTC
NA	NA	TRBJ2-1	TRBV19	CASSIFGRGNEQFF	TGTGCCAGTAGTATATTCGGGAGAGGCAATGAGCAGTTCTTC
NA	NA	TRBJ2-2	TRBV28	CASSPGHMNTGELFF	TGTGCCAGCAGCCCGGGACACATGAACACCGGGGAGCTGTTTTTT
NA	TRBD1	TRBJ1-5	TRBV2	CASRLGTGSNQPQHF	TGTGCCAGCAGACTGGGGACAGGAAGCAATCAGCCCCAGCATTTT
NA	NA	TRBJ2-2	TRBV25-1	CASSETGRSGAGELFF	TGTGCCAGCAGTGAAACGGGCAGATCGGGCGCCGGGGAGCTGTTTTTT
few	TRBD1	TRBJ1-2	TRBV7-2	CASSLGTGRLGYTF	TGTGCCAGCAGCCTAGGGACAGGGCGACTTGGCTACACCTTC
NA	TRBD2	TRBJ2-5	TRBV7-9	CASSQGTSGNQETQYF	TGTGCCAGCAGCCAGGGGACTAGCGGGAACCAAGAGACCCAGTACTTC
NA	NA	TRBJ1-1	TRBV6-5	CASRQQGMNTEAFF	TGTGCCAGCAGGCAACAGGGAATGAACACTGAAGCTTTCTTT
NA	TRBD1	TRBJ1-2	TRBV19	CASSMKQGAADGYTF	TGTGCCAGTAGTATGAAACAGGGGGCGGCGGATGGCTACACCTTC
NA	TRBD1	TRBJ1-1	TRBV5-1	CASSLGTGGATEAFF	TGCGCCAGCAGCTTGGGGACAGGAGGGGCAACTGAAGCTTTCTTT
NA	TRBD2	TRBJ2-7	TRBV27	CASSRRLAGDHEQYF	TGTGCCAGCAGTCGCAGACTAGCGGGAGACCACGAGCAGTACTTC
NA	TRBD1	TRBJ2-1	TRBV29-1	CSVPKWDTGDEQFF	TGCAGCGTTCCGAAGTGGGATACAGGGGATGAGCAGTTCTTC
NA	NA	TRBJ2-7	TRBV5-5	CASSSGPASEQYF	NA
NA	NA	TRBJ1-2	TRBV7-8	CASSLSVRNYGYTF	TGTGCCAGCAGCTTATCGGTCCGTAACTATGGCTACACCTTC
NA	NA	TRBJ2-7	TRBV19	CASSIAPGHEQYF	TGTGCCAGTAGTATCGCCCCGGGCCACGAGCAGTACTTC
NA	NA	TRBJ1-2	TRBV27	CASRQNRNVLVSGYTF	TGTGCCAGCAGACAAAACCGAAACGTGCTGGTTAGTGGCTACACCTTC
NA	NA	TRBJ2-7	TRBV2	CASSGKAVGRDAYEQYF	TGTGCCAGCAGTGGAAAGGCTGTGGGCAGGGACGCCTACGAGCAGTACTTC
NA	NA	TRBJ2-3	TRBV5-6	CASSLARGQFTDTQYF	TGTGCCAGCAGCTTGGCCCGGGGCCAGTTCACAGATACGCAGTATTTT
few	TRBD2	TRBJ2-5	TRBV9	CASSAGLAGLETQYF	TGTGCCAGCAGCGCTGGACTAGCGGGATTAGAGACCCAGTACTTC
NA	TRBD2	TRBJ2-1	TRBV7-3	CASSLNSGSGHNEQFF	TGTGCCAGCAGCTTAAATAGCGGGAGTGGACACAATGAGCAGTTCTTC
NA	NA	TRBJ2-3	TRBV7-2	CASSLYRTDTQYF	TGTGCCAGCAGCTTATACCGGACGGATACGCAGTATTTT
NA	NA	TRBJ2-5	TRBV19	CATGNRAVGETQYF	TGTGCCACCGGAAACAGGGCGGTGGGAGAGACCCAGTACTTC
once	NA	TRBJ2-7	TRBV6-1	CASRREQASYEQYF	TGTGCCTCACGCCGGGAGCAGGCTTCCTACGAGCAGTACTTC
NA	TRBD1	TRBJ2-7	TRBV4-1	CASSRSDRDPYEQYF	TGCGCCAGCAGCCGATCGGACAGGGACCCCTACGAGCAGTACTTC
NA	NA	TRBJ1-2	TRBV29-1	CSVVGSRLYGYTF	TGCAGCGTTGTTGGGTCGCGCCTCTATGGCTACACCTTC
few	NA	TRBJ1-5	TRBV10-3	CAISESVALNQPQHF	TGTGCCATCAGTGAGTCGGTGGCTCTCAATCAGCCCCAGCATTTT
NA	NA	TRBJ1-1	TRBV6-6	CASSATANTEAFF	TGTGCCAGCAGTGCAACAGCGAACACTGAAGCTTTCTTT
NA	NA	TRBJ1-1	TRBV28	CASSHRLGGRAPWTEAFF	TGTGCCAGCAGTCACCGATTAGGAGGTCGGGCGCCCTGGACTGAAGCTTTCTTT
NA	NA	TRBJ2-7	TRBV28	CASSSPTAEQYF	TGTGCCAGCAGCTCACCTACAGCCGAGCAGTACTTC
few	NA	TRBJ2-1	TRBV28	CASSSIDEQFF	TGTGCCAGCAGTTCCATCGATGAGCAGTTCTTC
NA	NA	TRBJ2-6	TRBV4-1	CASSQGGAGANVLTF	TGCGCCAGCAGCCAAGGGGGAGCCGGGGCCAACGTCCTGACTTTC
NA	TRBD2	TRBJ2-1	TRBV27	CASSFLAGRNEQFF	TGTGCCAGCAGTTTCCTAGCGGGAAGGAATGAGCAGTTCTTC